The 27 T cell receptor beta chains below all came from one sample that was sequenced in a study of monozygotic twins with inflammatory bowel disease. TCRdb reprocessed the 5' RACE reads and stores each CDR3 protein as one record, lacking DNA. This sample's clone table lists 150,000 to 200,000 distinct CDR3 sequences. The source material was blood. Source of these receptors: a human donor with ulcerative colitis or Crohn's disease, or a healthy co-twin of an affected twin (not recorded which).

The chain links TRBV20-1 to TRBJ2-1. Germline lookup yields CDR1 DFQATT and CDR2 SNEGSKA (reference sequence). CDR3 length: 14 amino acids. The CDR3 protein is CSARAASLYNEQFF.

The chain employs TRBV4-1 and TRBJ2-7. Germline V gene sequence: CDR1 MGHRA, CDR2 YSYEKL. The CDR3 spans 15 residues. The CDR3 is CASSQGRVGVLRQYF.

The chain joins TRBV20-1 to TRBJ1-2; TCRdb's D call of TRBD1 is untestable without DNA. The length of the CDR3 is 15 residues. CDR1 and CDR2 (germline): DFQATT, SNEGSKA (reference sequence). CDR3 amino acids: CSARTWGGTNYGYTF.

The V gene is TRBV6-1, the J gene TRBJ2-3; TCRdb's D call, TRBD1, is unchecked because there is no DNA. The length of the CDR3 is 15 residues. Germline lookup yields CDR1 MNHNS and CDR2 SASEGT. CDR3 loop: CASSTGKAGSDTQYF.

The chain links TRBV4-2 to TRBJ1-5; without DNA, the TCRdb call of TRBD1 cannot be checked. Germline V gene lookup returns CDR1 LGHNA and CDR2 YNFKEQ. The CDR3 is 17 amino acids. CDR3 protein: CASSQEPRGYSNQPQHF.

The V and J genes are TRBV3-1 and TRBJ2-6; there is no DNA to check the TCRdb D call of TRBD1. The CDR3 has 17 amino acids. Germline V gene data show CDR1 as LGHDT and CDR2 as YNNKEL (reference sequence). The CDR3 reads CASSLFSRGSGANVLTF.

The CDR3 loop reads CASSQGLAKGEQFF. The genes are TRBV4-1 and TRBJ2-1; TCRdb designates TRBD2, a call that cannot be tested without DNA. The germline CDR1 and CDR2 sequences are MGHRA and YSYEKL. The length of the CDR3 is 14 residues.

V is TRBV15 and J is TRBJ1-3; the D gene TCRdb calls, TRBD1, cannot be checked with no DNA. CDR1 is LNHNV, CDR2 YYDKDF, per germline (reference sequence). CDR3 size: 17 residues. CDR3 sequence: CATSRDLVTGAGNTIYF.

The V call is TRBV6-6, the J call TRBJ1-5; TCRdb outputs TRBD1, but without DNA this stays unchecked. Germline V gene sequence: CDR1 MNHNY, CDR2 SVGAGI (reference sequence). This CDR3 has 14 residues. The CDR3: CASFWGPEGQPQHF.

The CDR3 spells CATSPGSYNEQFF. The rearrangement uses TRBV24-1 and TRBJ2-1; the D gene TCRdb calls, TRBD1, cannot be checked with no DNA. CDR1 is KGHDR and CDR2 is SFDVKD in the germline V gene. This CDR3 has 13 residues.

The genes are TRBV7-2 and TRBJ1-1; TCRdb lists TRBD1, though no DNA is available to test this call. CDR1 is SGHTA and CDR2 is FQGNSA in the germline V gene. There are 16 residues in the CDR3. CDR3 amino acids: CASSLDRTRMNTEAFF. Combining the CDR3 with reference TRBV7-2 and TRBJ1-1 gives the whole variable domain GAGVSQSPSNKVTEKGKDVELRCDPISGHTALYWYRQSLGQGLEFLIYFQGNSAPDKSGLPSDRFSAERTGGSVSTLTIQRTQQEDSAVYLCASSLDRTRMNTEAFFGQGTRLTVV.

This chain connects TRBV20-1 to TRBJ2-2; the TCRdb call, TRBD1, lacks DNA for checking. The germline CDR1 and CDR2 sequences are DFQATT and SNEGSKA (reference sequence). The CDR3 is made up of 17 amino acids. CDR3 sequence reads: CSARGPTQGTYTGELFF.

The chain is built from TRBV30 and TRBJ1-1. The CDR3 runs 11 residues. CDR1 is GTSNPN, CDR2 SVGIG, per germline (reference sequence). The CDR3 reads CASNGNTEAFF.

V and J are TRBV5-1 and TRBJ2-7. The length of the CDR3 is 13 residues. CDR1 SGHRS and CDR2 YFSETQ come from the germline V gene. The CDR3 loop is CASSLSTIYEQYF.

V is TRBV12-3 or TRBV12-4 and J is TRBJ2-5; checking the TCRdb D call of TRBD2 is not possible without DNA. The CDR3 covers 16 residues. The CDR3 loop is CASSRDSGSTQETQYF.

The J gene is TRBJ1-5, the V gene TRBV5-1; TCRdb reports TRBD1, a call that lacks DNA to check it against. The CDR3 runs to 13 residues. Germline V gives CDR1 SGHRS, CDR2 YFSETQ. CDR3 residues: CASRPGDNQPQHF. Full variable domain (rest looked up from reference TRBV5-1 and TRBJ1-5): KAGVTQTPRYLIKTRGQQVTLSCSPISGHRSVSWYQQTPGQGLQFLFEYFSETQRNKGNFPGRFSGRQFSNSRSEMNVSTLELGDSALYLCASRPGDNQPQHFGDGTRLSIL.

V and J are TRBV7-8 and TRBJ2-7; TCRdb's D gene call, TRBD1, goes unchecked for lack of DNA. The CDR3 is made up of 12 amino acids. Germline V gene sequence: CDR1 SGHVS, CDR2 FQNEAQ. The CDR3 sequence is CASRQTGTAKYF.

The chain uses TRBV6-6 and TRBJ2-3; the D call of TRBD2 rests on TCRdb alone, since no DNA is present to check it. CDR1 is MNHNY and CDR2 is SVGAGI in the germline V gene (reference sequence). This CDR3 is 13 amino acids long. The CDR3 loop reads CASSRDSTDTQYF.

The CDR3 spells CSAGQGVSYNSPLHF. The chain uses TRBV20-1 and TRBJ1-6; TCRdb returns TRBD1, unconfirmable since there is no DNA. CDR1 DFQATT and CDR2 SNEGSKA come from the germline V gene (reference sequence). The CDR3 length is 15 residues.

The rearrangement uses TRBV15 and TRBJ1-6. CDR1 and CDR2 from the germline V gene are LNHNV and YYDKDF (reference sequence). This CDR3 contains 14 residues. This CDR3 is CATSRDDFNSPLHF.

CDR3 in amino acids: CASSPRSEQWSSYEQYF. This chain joins TRBV7-9 and TRBJ2-7; the D gene TCRdb calls, TRBD1, cannot be checked with no DNA. CDR3 length: 17 residues. Germline-derived CDR1 and CDR2 are SEHNR and FQNEAQ (reference sequence).

The chain joins TRBV28 to TRBJ2-1. This CDR3 region has 13 residues. The germline V gene has CDR1 MDHEN and CDR2 SYDVKM. The CDR3 here is CASSLTASNEQFF.

The rearrangement uses TRBV13 and TRBJ1-4. The germline gives CDR1 PRHDT, CDR2 FYEKMQ (reference sequence). The CDR3 has 14 residues. The CDR3 spells CASSLGQENEKLFF.

The V and J genes are TRBV12-5 and TRBJ2-2; TCRdb picks TRBD1, but there is no DNA to check that call. This CDR3 has 19 amino acids. Germline assignment: CDR1 LGHNT and CDR2 FRNRAP. The CDR3 sequence is CASGLGGLGHRLNTGELFF. Full variable domain (rest looked up from reference TRBV12-5 and TRBJ2-2): DARVTQTPRHKVTEMGQEVTMRCQPILGHNTVFWYRQTMMQGLELLAYFRNRAPLDDSGMPKDRFSAEMPDATLATLKIQPSEPRDSAVYFCASGLGGLGHRLNTGELFFGEGSRLTVL.

This rearrangement joins TRBV7-3 to TRBJ2-2. The CDR3 is 13 residues long. Germline CDR1 is SGHTA and CDR2 is FQGTGA. The CDR3 sequence: CASSLTESGELFF.

This chain connects TRBV10-3 to TRBJ1-3; TCRdb designates TRBD1, a call that cannot be tested without DNA. The CDR3 has 15 residues. Germline V gene data show CDR1 as ENHRY and CDR2 as SYGVKD. The CDR3 is CAISEPTGAGNTIYF.

The J gene is TRBJ2-1, the V gene TRBV5-4; TCRdb names TRBD2, which stays unverified in the absence of DNA. There are 15 residues in the CDR3. CDR1 is SGHNT, CDR2 YYREEE, per germline (reference sequence). CDR3 amino acids: CASSLEGPRKREQFF.